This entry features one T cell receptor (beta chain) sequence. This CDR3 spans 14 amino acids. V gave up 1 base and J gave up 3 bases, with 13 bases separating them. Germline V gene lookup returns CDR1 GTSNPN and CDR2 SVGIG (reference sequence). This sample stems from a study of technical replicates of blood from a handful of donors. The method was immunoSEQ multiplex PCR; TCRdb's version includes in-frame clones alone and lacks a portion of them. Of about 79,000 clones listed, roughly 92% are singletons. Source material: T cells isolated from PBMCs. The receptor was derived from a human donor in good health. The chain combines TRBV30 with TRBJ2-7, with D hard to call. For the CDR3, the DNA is TGTGCCTGGAGTGATGGAGTGAGAAGCTACGAGCAGTACTTC. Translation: CAWSDGVRSYEQYF.